The rows below give T cell receptor beta chains drawn from one sample of a study of T cell responses to AZD1222 COVID-19 vaccine. Clones were sequenced by immunoSEQ multiplex PCR, and TCRdb holds only the in-frame ones, with some missing. The profile shows under 110,000 clones, less than 95% of them singletons. The specimen comprised peripheral blood, sampled 28 days after the second AZD1222 dose. These receptors were taken from an adult who received the AZD1222 COVID-19 vaccine. The CDR3 runs from the conserved cysteine through the conserved F or W. A D gene is named only where the DNA matches it firmly. A clone size is listed for some rows: how often the clone was seen (once, few, many), or a class if it is expanded.

CASENRQETQYF TGTGCCAGCGAGAACCGGCAAGAGACCCAGTACTTC TRBJ2-5 - once TRBV28
CASSAPQGSGTDTQYF TGTGCCAGCAGTGCGCCACAGGGTTCAGGCACAGATACGCAGTATTTT TRBJ2-3 - few TRBV6-2/TRBV6-3
CASSAGTGFAQYF TGTGCCAGCAGTGCCGGGACAGGGTTTGCCCAGTACTTC TRBJ2-5 TRBD1 - TRBV6-4
CASSLPFSLAETQYF TGTGCCAGCAGCTTACCCTTTAGTCTCGCGGAAACGCAGTATTTT TRBJ2-3 - - TRBV7-2
CASSLSEPYEQYF TGTGCCAGCAGCTTATCTGAACCCTACGAGCAGTACTTC TRBJ2-7 - once TRBV7-2
CATNNPSGNTIYF TGTGCCACCAACAATCCCTCTGGAAACACCATATATTTT TRBJ1-3 - - TRBV6-5
CASSPLAGGGETQYF TGTGCCAGCAGCCCCCTAGCGGGGGGAGGAGAGACCCAGTACTTC TRBJ2-5 TRBD2 - TRBV5-4
CASSPWETSNTGELFF TGTGCCAGCTCACCATGGGAGACCTCTAACACCGGGGAGCTGTTTTTT TRBJ2-2 - - TRBV18
CASSQGQGPAYNEQFF TGCGCCAGCAGCCAAGGACAAGGCCCGGCCTACAATGAGCAGTTCTTC TRBJ2-1 - - TRBV4-1
CASSQEGGTRQKKLFF TGCGCCAGCAGCCAAGAGGGCGGGACAAGGCAGAAAAAACTGTTTTTT TRBJ1-4 - few TRBV4-1
CATLAAVGEKLFF TGTGCCACCCTGGCGGCCGTCGGTGAAAAACTGTTTTTT TRBJ1-4 - - TRBV19
CASSLGNAGELFF TGCGCCAGCAGCTTGGGGAACGCCGGGGAGCTGTTTTTT TRBJ2-2 - - TRBV5-1
CASQIGRGGNTIYF TGTGCCAGCCAGATTGGCAGGGGTGGAAACACCATATATTTT TRBJ1-3 - - TRBV6-5
CASSPTSGTGIEKLFF TGTGCCAGCTCACCGACCTCCGGGACAGGGATTGAAAAACTGTTTTTT TRBJ1-4 TRBD1 - TRBV18
CASSLDVTGRAFF TGTGCCAGCAGCTTAGACGTAACAGGGCGGGCTTTCTTT TRBJ1-1 - - TRBV7-9
CAGSPGLASDTQYF TGTGCCGGATCCCCGGGACTAGCGTCAGATACGCAGTATTTT TRBJ2-3 TRBD2 - TRBV6-5
CAWSGRAGGLYEQYF TGTGCCTGGAGTGGGCGCGCGGGGGGACTCTACGAGCAGTACTTC TRBJ2-7 TRBD2 once TRBV30
CSASAPTTSTEAFF TGCAGTGCTAGTGCACCCACTACCAGCACTGAAGCTTTCTTT TRBJ1-1 - - TRBV20-1
CASSLGATEIVEQYF TGTGCCAGCAGCTTAGGGGCGACGGAAATTGTCGAGCAGTACTTC TRBJ2-7 - - TRBV7-8
CASSLGLPDTDTQYF TGTGCCAGCAGCTTGGGTCTCCCGGACACAGATACGCAGTATTTT TRBJ2-3 - - TRBV5-6
CASRQGSGNTIYF TGTGCCAGCAGGCAGGGTAGTGGAAACACCATATATTTT TRBJ1-3 - - TRBV2
CASSASSPRKNIQYF TGTGCCAGCAGCGCCTCCTCTCCTCGGAAAAACATTCAGTACTTC TRBJ2-4 - once TRBV9
CASSWDANSNQPQHF TGTGCCAGCAGCTGGGACGCAAATAGCAATCAGCCCCAGCATTTT TRBJ1-5 - - TRBV5-5
CASTGNTEAFF TGTGCCAGCACAGGGAACACTGAAGCTTTCTTT TRBJ1-1 - once TRBV25-1
CASSMDSTGTGELFF TGTGCCAGCAGCATGGACAGCACGGGGACCGGGGAGCTGTTTTTT TRBJ2-2 - - TRBV7-2
CASTGGGPNTGELFF TGTGCCAGCACTGGCGGGGGGCCGAACACCGGGGAGCTGTTTTTT TRBJ2-2 TRBD2 once TRBV27
CASSIDRGTSGANVLTF TGTGCCAGTAGTATAGATCGGGGGACCTCGGGGGCCAACGTCCTGACTTTC TRBJ2-6 - - TRBV19
CASSDTPAAEQYF TGTGCCAGCAGTGACACACCTGCCGCCGAGCAGTACTTC TRBJ2-7 - - TRBV6-4
CASSLVRGRSGELFF TGTGCCAGCAGCTTAGTCCGGGGACGGAGCGGGGAGCTGTTTTTT TRBJ2-2 - - TRBV7-6
CASSDDRGRKKGNQPQHF TGTGCCAGCAGTGACGACAGGGGGCGCAAGAAGGGCAATCAGCCCCAGCATTTT TRBJ1-5 TRBD1 - TRBV6-4
CASSPWTGNTGELFF TGTGCCAGCAGCCCCTGGACGGGGAACACCGGGGAGCTGTTTTTT TRBJ2-2 - - TRBV11-2
CASSMMPGQGNSYEQYF TGTGCCAGTAGTATGATGCCGGGACAGGGGAACTCCTACGAGCAGTACTTC TRBJ2-7 TRBD1 - TRBV19
CATTGTGLGNTIYF TGTGCCACCACCGGGACAGGCCTTGGAAACACCATATATTTT TRBJ1-3 TRBD1 - TRBV24-1
CASSLVTGNTIYF TGTGCCAGCAGCTTAGTCACAGGAAACACCATATATTTT TRBJ1-3 - - TRBV11-2
CASSSGGLADTQYF TGTGCCAGTTCTTCAGGGGGGCTCGCAGATACGCAGTATTTT TRBJ2-3 - once TRBV19
CASSALAGGPDEQYF TGTGCCAGCAGTGCTCTAGCGGGGGGGCCTGACGAGCAGTACTTC TRBJ2-7 TRBD2 - TRBV6-1
CASSPLVTVNTEAFF TGTGCCAGCAGCCCCCTCGTAACAGTGAACACTGAAGCTTTCTTT TRBJ1-1 - - TRBV14
CASSVGSGTGGAYGYTF TGTGCCAGCAGCGTAGGCTCCGGGACAGGGGGCGCCTATGGCTACACCTTC TRBJ1-2 TRBD1 - TRBV9
CASSLAGGWGNQPQHF TGTGCCAGCAGCTTAGCCGGCGGGTGGGGTAATCAGCCCCAGCATTTT TRBJ1-5 - - TRBV7-2
CASSPRSGLGSNQPQHF TGTGCCAGCAGCCCCCGTTCGGGTTTGGGGTCCAATCAGCCCCAGCATTTT TRBJ1-5 - - TRBV7-2
CASSPEQDYGYTF TGTGCCAGCAGCCCTGAACAGGACTATGGCTACACCTTC TRBJ1-2 - - TRBV7-2
CATSRWTAPQETQYF TGTGCCACCAGCAGATGGACAGCACCCCAAGAGACCCAGTACTTC TRBJ2-5 - - TRBV15
CASSDRGFHSTNEKLFF TGTGCCAGCAGTGATCGGGGGTTCCATTCAACTAATGAAAAACTGTTTTTT TRBJ1-4 - - TRBV6-1
CARRPGQGSYEQYF TGTGCCAGACGTCCGGGACAAGGGTCCTACGAGCAGTACTTC TRBJ2-7 - - TRBV9
CASSAAGLAVDTQYF TGTGCCAGCAGCGCCGCGGGACTAGCGGTTGATACGCAGTATTTT TRBJ2-3 TRBD2 - TRBV11-3
CASSPTAREGGYTF TGTGCCAGCAGCCCGACAGCCAGGGAAGGCGGCTACACCTTC TRBJ1-2 - - TRBV7-9
CASSPQGGPTEQYF TGTGCCAGCAGCCCCCAAGGGGGTCCTACGGAGCAGTACTTC TRBJ2-7 - - TRBV11-1
CASSEAPGDYTEAFF TGTGCCAGCAGTGAAGCGCCCGGGGATTACACTGAAGCTTTCTTT TRBJ1-1 - - TRBV2
CASSPTGVYGYTF TGTGCCAGCAGTCCGACAGGGGTCTATGGCTACACCTTC TRBJ1-2 TRBD1 - TRBV2
CASSRRDKVMNTEAFF TGTGCCAGCTCACGACGGGACAAAGTTATGAACACTGAAGCTTTCTTT TRBJ1-1 - - TRBV18
CASTPYSNQPQHF TGTGCCAGTACCCCCTATAGCAATCAGCCCCAGCATTTT TRBJ1-5 - - TRBV19
CASRVTSTDTQYF TGCGCCAGCAGGGTGACTAGCACAGATACGCAGTATTTT TRBJ2-3 - - TRBV10-2